The sequence of this T cell receptor (beta chain) was determined in a study of cytomegalovirus exposure and HLA in healthy donors. General study points: It was shown in a later analysis that HLA-associated TCR beta chains were more clonally expanded than other, equally common chains.

Primers: 60 Vbeta forward and 13 Jbeta reverse. Profiling relied on immunoSEQ multiplex PCR, and the TCRdb table lists in-frame clones only, not all of them. The sample lists about 120,000 clones; 74% were seen once. This CDR3 is built from 15 residues. Germline CDR1 SGHTA, CDR2 FQGNSA. The V gene end was trimmed by 5 bases and the J gene end by 2 bases; junction bases not matched to a gene: 5. On this clone itself: Antigen: not known.

The sequence was obtained from a human donor in good health. Sequenced input: PBMCs. The V gene is TRBV7-2, the J gene TRBJ1-3, with 8 bases identical to TRBD1. The CDR3 sequence: CASSLHRGTGNTIYF. The CDR3 coding sequence is TGTGCCAGCAGCCTACACAGGGGGACTGGAAACACCATATATTTT.